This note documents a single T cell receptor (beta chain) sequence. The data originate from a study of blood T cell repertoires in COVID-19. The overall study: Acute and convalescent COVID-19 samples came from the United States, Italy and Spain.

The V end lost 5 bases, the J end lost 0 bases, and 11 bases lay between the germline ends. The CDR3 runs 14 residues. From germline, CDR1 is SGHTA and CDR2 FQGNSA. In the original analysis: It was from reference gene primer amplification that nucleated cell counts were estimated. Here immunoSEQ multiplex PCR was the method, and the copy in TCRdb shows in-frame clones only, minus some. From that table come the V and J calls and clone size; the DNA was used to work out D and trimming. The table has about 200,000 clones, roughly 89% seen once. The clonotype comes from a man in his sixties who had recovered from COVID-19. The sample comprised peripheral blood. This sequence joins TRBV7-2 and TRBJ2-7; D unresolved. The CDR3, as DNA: TGTGCCAGCAGCCTAAGCACGAGCTCCTACGAGCAGTACTTC. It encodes CASSLSTSSYEQYF.